One and the same sample provided the 31 T cell receptor beta chains below, sequenced in a study of shared clonotypes between healthy human individuals. The protocol was immunoSEQ multiplex PCR, while the TCRdb copy is restricted to in-frame clones and leaves out a portion. Counted here are some 2,100,000 clones, around 95% occurring once; the ten biggest clones make up over 0.1%. The sample consisted of naive CD4+ T cells sorted from blood. Indicated subset: CD45RA+ positively selected. These TCRs come from a man aged 18-30 years in good health.

The rearrangement links TRBV10-1 to TRBJ1-1, with D hard to call. Trimming stripped 10 bases from V and 0 bases from J, with 12 bases between. Germline V gene lookup returns CDR1 WNHNN and CDR2 SYGVQD (reference sequence). CDR3 size: 13 residues. In DNA, the CDR3 is TGCGCCACCGCGGGGAATTTGAACACTGAAGCTTTCTTT. This sequence encodes CATAGNLNTEAFF.

V and J are TRBV7-2 and TRBJ1-2, with D possibly matching TRBD1 (5 bases). CDR3 length: 15 amino acids. CDR1 and CDR2 (germline): SGHTA, FQGNSA. V gave up 2 bases and J gave up 7 bases, with 17 bases separating them. This chain's CDR3 is CASSLRGPSASGYTF. In nucleotides, the CDR3 is TGTGCCAGCAGCTTAAGGGGCCCCTCGGCATCTGGCTACACCTTC.

As regards this clone: One end of the junction does not line up with germline, which may come from a read error. The sample carries other DNA sequences with the same CDR3. This chain links TRBV7-7 with TRBJ2-5, with D perhaps matching TRBD1 (6 bases). The CDR3 totals 13 residues. Germline CDR1 is SSHAT and CDR2 is FNYEAQ (reference sequence). CDR3 in DNA: TGTGCTAGCAGCTTGGGGGCCCGAGAGACCCAGTACTTC. Its translation is CASSLGARETQYF.

This clone was seen only once. This sequence joins TRBV19 and TRBJ2-1, with TRBD2 matching 7 bases. V shed 6 bases, J shed 6 bases, and the junction held 5 bases outside the gene matches. This CDR3 contains 13 residues. Germline CDR1 is LNHDA and CDR2 is SQIVND (reference sequence). The CDR3 sequence: CASRPGGGNEQFF. DNA for the CDR3: TGTGCCAGTAGACCGGGAGGAGGCAATGAGCAGTTCTTC.

This chain links TRBV27 with TRBJ1-2; 10 bases are a match to TRBD1. Unmatched junction bases numbered 19, after V lost 4 bases and J lost 5 bases. Germline CDR1 MNHEY, CDR2 SMNVEV (reference sequence). The CDR3 runs to 19 residues. The CDR3 sequence is CASSSSKFLTGGRRYGYTF. In nucleotides, the CDR3 is TGTGCCAGCAGTTCCTCGAAATTTCTGACAGGGGGCCGGAGATATGGCTACACCTTC.

V usage is TRBV7-2 and J usage is TRBJ2-5; 9 bases are shared with TRBD2. The V and J ends lost 4 bases and 4 bases, in that order; junction bases with no gene match: 10. The CDR3 spans 16 residues. Per germline, CDR1 SGHTA and CDR2 FQGNSA. The CDR3, as DNA: TGTGCCAGCAGCTCCGCGTCTAGCGGGGTCCCAGAGACCCAGTACTTC. This sequence encodes CASSSASSGVPETQYF.

This chain uses TRBV18 with TRBJ2-6, with a weak D call TRBD2 (6 bases). The CDR3 runs to 16 residues. CDR1 is KGHSH and CDR2 is LQKENI in the germline V gene. V was clipped by 6 bases and J by 3 bases, with 15 bases between them. The CDR3 bases are TGTGCCAGCTCCCTCTGGGCCGGGAGTGGGGCCAACGTCCTGACTTTC. This encodes CASSLWAGSGANVLTF.

The chain has TRBV28 and TRBJ1-1; D ambiguous. With 8 bases removed from V and 2 bases from J, the gap between germline ends came to 6 bases. Germline loops: CDR1 MDHEN, CDR2 SYDVKM. The CDR3 is 11 amino acids. CDR3 protein: CASATNTEAFF. CDR3 nucleotides: TGTGCCAGCGCTACCAACACTGAAGCTTTCTTT.

The V and J genes are TRBV5-1 and TRBJ1-4, with 10 bases lining up with TRBD1. V was pared by 2 bases and J by 6 bases, with 7 bases of the junction left unmatched. Germline V gives CDR1 SGHRS, CDR2 YFSETQ. The CDR3 covers 16 residues. The CDR3 protein is CASSFRAGTGDEKLFF. The CDR3, as DNA: TGCGCCAGCAGCTTTCGGGCAGGGACAGGGGATGAAAAACTGTTTTTT.

The gene calls are TRBV19 and TRBJ2-2; no firm D call. The CDR3 is 21 amino acids. Looked up from germline, CDR1 is LNHDA and CDR2 is SQIVND (reference sequence). Trimming stripped 5 bases from V and 4 bases from J, with 32 bases between. For the CDR3, the DNA is TGTGCCAGTAGTCCTAAGCTTTCTAAAATCTCTTCTCTTATCCGCACCGGGGAGCTGTTTTTT. It codes for CASSPKLSKISSLIRTGELFF.

In nucleotides, the CDR3 is TGTGCCACCAGCAGACCGACAGGGAAGGGGTCCGGGGAGCTGTTTTTT. Residues: CATSRPTGKGSGELFF. This chain uses TRBV15 with TRBJ2-2, with 7 nucleotides matching TRBD1. The CDR3 contains 16 residues. The trim removed 2 bases at V and 6 bases at J, leaving 9 bases unmatched. Germline CDR1 reads LNHNV; CDR2 reads YYDKDF (reference sequence).

This chain links TRBV14 with TRBJ2-1, with D possibly being TRBD1 or TRBD2 (5 bases each). Germline CDR1 is SGHDN and CDR2 is FVKESK. V dropped 7 bases and J dropped 5 bases, with 18 bases sitting between them. CDR3 length: 15 amino acids. The CDR3 coding sequence is TGTGCCAGCACGGGGTCGGAGTCAGGGAACAATGAGCAGTTCTTC. Its protein is CASTGSESGNNEQFF.

The genes are TRBV6-6 and TRBJ2-7; no clear D gene. Looked up from germline, CDR1 is MNHNY and CDR2 is SVGAGI (reference sequence). The V end lost 2 bases, the J end lost 1 base, and 15 bases lay between the germline ends. The CDR3 length is 16 residues. The CDR3 DNA reads as TGTGCCAGCAGTTACGGCCGAGCAGCCCCATCCTACGAGCAGTACTTC. It codes for CASSYGRAAPSYEQYF.

The chain employs TRBV9 and TRBJ2-7; tentative D call: TRBD1 (6 bases). This CDR3 is 16 amino acids long. CDR1 SGDLS and CDR2 YYNGEE come from the germline V gene. V was trimmed by 4 bases and J by 0 bases, leaving 17 bases between them. Here the CDR3 reads CASSPGQLGFSYEQYF. The CDR3 DNA sequence: TGTGCCAGCAGCCCTGGACAGTTAGGTTTCTCCTACGAGCAGTACTTC. The whole variable domain, filled in from reference TRBV9 and TRBJ2-7, reads DSGVTQTPKHLITATGQRVTLRCSPRSGDLSVYWYQQSLDQGLQFLIQYYNGEERAKGNILERFSAQQFPDLHSELNLSSLELGDSALYFCASSPGQLGFSYEQYFGPGTRLTVT.

Turning to this clone: At one boundary the junction diverges from the germline segment, which might be a read error. V gene TRBV2 combines with J gene TRBJ2-1; 16 bases align to TRBD2. This CDR3 has 20 amino acids. Germline V gene data show CDR1 as SNHLY and CDR2 as FYNNEI. The CDR3 protein is CASNGPPGLAGGASHNEQFF. In DNA, the CDR3 is TGTGCCAGCAACGGGCCACCGGGACTAGCGGGAGGGGCCTCCCACAATGAGCAGTTCTTC.

The genes are TRBV7-2 and TRBJ1-4, with TRBD1 matching 10 bases. There are 15 residues in the CDR3. From germline, CDR1 is SGHTA and CDR2 FQGNSA. J lost 8 bases, V lost 4 bases, and 7 bases had no gene match. The CDR3 nucleotides are TGTGCCAGCAGCTCCCCGGGACAGGGGCCAGAAAAACTGTTTTTT. Protein product: CASSSPGQGPEKLFF.

The V gene is TRBV7-9, the J gene TRBJ2-7, with 10 bases lining up with TRBD1. Germline values: CDR1 SEHNR, CDR2 FQNEAQ (reference sequence). This CDR3 region has 15 residues. The junction had 9 bases not matched to a gene; V was cut back by 5 bases and J by 5 bases. DNA of the CDR3: TGTGCCAGCAGCCATACCGGGACAGGGGATGACGAGCAGTACTTC. It codes for CASSHTGTGDDEQYF.

This sequence joins TRBV7-2 and TRBJ2-4; 9 positions agree with TRBD1. Germline V CDR1 and CDR2: SGHTA, FQGNSA. The CDR3 has 17 residues. V shed 2 bases and J 0 bases; nucleotides not matched to a gene: 5. CDR3 region: CASSLRTGDGAKNIQYF. In DNA form, the CDR3 reads TGTGCCAGCAGCTTAAGGACAGGGGATGGAGCCAAAAACATTCAGTACTTC.

The CDR3 reads CASSPSGFNEKLFF. Written as DNA, the CDR3 is TGTGCCAGCAGTCCCTCGGGGTTTAATGAAAAACTGTTTTTT. The chain carries TRBV28 and TRBJ1-4; no definite D call. CDR3 length: 14 amino acids. Trimming cost V 5 bases and J 4 bases, with 11 bases left between them. CDR1 is MDHEN, CDR2 SYDVKM, per germline.

The chain combines TRBV5-4 with TRBJ2-3; possible D gene TRBD2, 5 bases. CDR3 size: 16 residues. Trimming cost V 0 bases and J 1 base, with 12 bases left between them. CDR1 is SGHNT, CDR2 YYREEE, per germline (reference sequence). This chain's CDR3 is CASSLEWGAGTDTQYF. The CDR3 nucleotides read TGTGCCAGCAGCTTGGAATGGGGAGCTGGCACAGATACGCAGTATTTT.

This clone occurred once. This chain connects TRBV27 to TRBJ2-2; the D is unclear. V shed 10 bases and J shed 0 bases, with 12 bases lying between them. Germline V gene data show CDR1 as MNHEY and CDR2 as SMNVEV (reference sequence). The CDR3 contains 14 residues. In DNA, the CDR3 is TGTGCCACCCGGTTTGGGACGAACACCGGGGAGCTGTTTTTT. Translating it yields CATRFGTNTGELFF.

This chain uses TRBV4-1 with TRBJ1-4; 7 bases align to TRBD1. Germline assignment: CDR1 MGHRA and CDR2 YSYEKL. The CDR3 is 19 residues long. J was trimmed by 0 bases and V by 1 base; bases with no gene match: 11. The CDR3, as DNA: TGCGCCAGCAGCCAAGGGTACTCCGGGACAGCCTCAACTAATGAAAAACTGTTTTTT. Encoded protein: CASSQGYSGTASTNEKLFF.

The chain recombines TRBV18 with TRBJ1-2; 8 bases fit TRBD1. Germline CDR1 is KGHSH and CDR2 is LQKENI. This CDR3 has 16 residues. The ends lost 3 bases at V and 4 bases at J; junction bases unmatched: 10. The CDR3 loop is CASSPPGQGHLYGYTF. The DNA of the CDR3 is TGTGCCAGCTCACCGCCCGGACAGGGTCACCTCTATGGCTACACCTTC.

This chain links TRBV10-3 with TRBJ1-1; D gene unclear. Germline lookup yields CDR1 ENHRY and CDR2 SYGVKD. Trimming pared 0 bases from V and 6 bases from J, leaving 5 bases between. The CDR3 covers 12 residues. The CDR3 coding sequence is TGTGCCATCAGTGAGTCGGAGTCTGAAGCTTTCTTT. As protein: CAISESESEAFF.

The J gene is TRBJ2-2, the V gene TRBV6-6, with D hard to call. V was cut by 2 bases and J by 2 bases, with 9 bases left in between. In germline, CDR1 is MNHNY, CDR2 SVGAGI (reference sequence). The CDR3 contains 15 residues. The CDR3 DNA follows: TGTGCCAGCAGTTACCGGACCTTTAACACCGGGGAGCTGTTTTTT. This encodes CASSYRTFNTGELFF.

V is TRBV9 and J is TRBJ1-1; a weak D match, TRBD1 (6 bases). V gave up 0 bases and J gave up 4 bases, with 7 bases separating them. The germline gives CDR1 SGDLS, CDR2 YYNGEE. CDR3 length equals 13 residues. The DNA of the CDR3 is TGTGCCAGCAGCGTAGGGGGGCGCACTGAAGCTTTCTTT. Protein sequence: CASSVGGRTEAFF.

This chain connects TRBV19 to TRBJ1-1; a possible D gene is TRBD1 (5 bases). Trimming shortened V by 3 bases and J by 5 bases, and 10 bases separated the two germline ends. The CDR3 consists of 13 residues. The germline V gene encodes CDR1 LNHDA and CDR2 SQIVND (reference sequence). The CDR3 coding sequence is TGTGCCAGTAGTATGAGGGGCAGAACTGAAGCTTTCTTT. Encoded protein: CASSMRGRTEAFF.

This clone has just a few counts. V is TRBV7-8 and J is TRBJ2-5, with D uncertain. The V gene's germline CDR1 is SGHVS and CDR2 FQNEAQ. The CDR3 spans 15 residues. V shed 4 bases and J shed 2 bases, with 14 bases lying between them. The DNA for the CDR3 is TGTGCCAGCAGCTCGATGTATGGGGAACAAGAGACCCAGTACTTC. It translates to CASSSMYGEQETQYF.

This clone was counted once. The chain carries TRBV19 and TRBJ2-7, with 8 bases fitting TRBD1. The germline V gene has CDR1 LNHDA and CDR2 SQIVND (reference sequence). V dropped 1 base and J dropped 4; count of bases not matched to a gene: 6. There are 15 residues in the CDR3. CDR3 nucleotides: TGTGCCAGTAGTATAGCCGGGCAGGGGGCGTACGAGCAGTACTTC. It specifies CASSIAGQGAYEQYF.

This chain links TRBV2 with TRBJ2-5; D is undetermined. CDR3 size: 13 residues. Trimming removed 4 bases from V and 4 bases from J, with 10 bases in between. Germline CDR1 SNHLY, CDR2 FYNNEI. CDR3 sequence reads: CASSGARSETQYF. The CDR3 coding sequence is TGTGCCAGCAGTGGGGCGAGATCAGAGACCCAGTACTTC.

About this clone itself: Other DNA sequences of this sample code for an identical CDR3. V and J are TRBV6-5 and TRBJ1-1, with TRBD1 matching 7 bases. The CDR3 sequence is 14 residues long. CDR1 and CDR2 from the germline V gene are MNHEY and SVGAGI. V gave up 2 bases and J gave up 2 bases; unmatched junction bases: 2. CDR3 coding DNA: TGTGCCAGCAGTTACGGACAGGTAAACACTGAAGCTTTCTTT. Translated: CASSYGQVNTEAFF.